One and the same sample provided the 24 T cell receptor beta chains below, sequenced in a study of T cell responses to AZD1222 COVID-19 vaccine. Assay: immunoSEQ multiplex PCR; the TCRdb copy retains only in-frame clones and omits some. In the table there are 150,000 to 170,000 clones, less than 90% of which are singletons. This sample comprised peripheral blood, obtained on day 0 of AZD1222 vaccination. These receptors were collected from an adult in good health.

The CDR3 sequence is CASSSSGRNNEQFF. The CDR3 DNA sequence: TGCGCCAGCAGCTCGTCGGGGCGTAATAATGAGCAGTTCTTC. The rearrangement uses TRBV5-1 and TRBJ2-1; D assignment may be TRBD1 or TRBD2 (5 bases each). V was pared by 3 bases and J by 7 bases, with 14 bases between. Looked up from germline, CDR1 is SGHRS and CDR2 is YFSETQ. The CDR3 totals 14 residues.

The gene calls are TRBV9 and TRBJ1-1; 9 positions match TRBD1. With 7 bases clipped from V and 3 bases from J, the junction kept 13 bases outside the gene matches. The CDR3 loop spans 16 amino acids. Germline V gene sequence: CDR1 SGDLS, CDR2 YYNGEE. The CDR3 bases are TGTGCCAGCGCGACAGGGGGAAGAGTCGTCGACACTGAAGCTTTCTTT. It yields the protein CASATGGRVVDTEAFF.

The rearrangement joins TRBV7-9 to TRBJ2-3; D is perhaps TRBD2 (7 bases). This CDR3 is built from 16 residues. V dropped 4 bases and J dropped 0 bases, with 14 bases sitting between them. Germline V lookup: CDR1 SEHNR, CDR2 FQNEAQ (reference sequence). CDR3 coding DNA: TGTGCCAGCAGCTGGGGGGGCAATCCTAGCACAGATACGCAGTATTTT. Its translation: CASSWGGNPSTDTQYF.

V gene TRBV28 combines with J gene TRBJ1-3, with TRBD1 matching 7 bases. This CDR3 comprises 15 residues. V gave up 2 bases and J gave up 5 bases; unmatched junction bases: 6. In germline, CDR1 is MDHEN, CDR2 SYDVKM. This chain's CDR3 is CASSLAGTVRNTIYF. CDR3 sequence (DNA): TGTGCCAGCAGTTTAGCTGGGACAGTCCGAAACACCATATATTTT.

V and J are TRBV4-3 and TRBJ1-1; D might be TRBD1 (5 bases). The germline gives CDR1 LGHNA, CDR2 YSLEER. The CDR3 runs 14 residues. V was cut by 5 bases and J by 7 bases, with 17 bases left in between. The CDR3 loop is CASSFDSPSGEAFF. The CDR3 DNA is TGCGCCAGCAGCTTCGACAGCCCGAGTGGTGAAGCTTTCTTT.

The chain couples TRBV18 to TRBJ1-1; D remains unclear. This CDR3 is built from 15 residues. Per the germline V gene, CDR1 is KGHSH and CDR2 is LQKENI. V was clipped by 3 bases and J by 1 base, with 12 bases between them. In DNA form, the CDR3 reads TGTGCCAGCTCACCTTTAGAGGTGGCGAACACTGAAGCTTTCTTT. It encodes CASSPLEVANTEAFF.

The chain couples TRBV2 to TRBJ1-5; tentatively, D is TRBD1 (6 bases). Between the trimmed V and J ends, which lost 6 bases and 4 bases, there was a span of 13 bases. Looked up from germline, CDR1 is SNHLY and CDR2 is FYNNEI. The CDR3 runs 14 residues. Here the CDR3 reads CASRELQGNQPQHF. CDR3 DNA: TGTGCCAGCAGGGAGCTCCAGGGGAATCAGCCCCAGCATTTT.

The CDR3 DNA is TGTGCCAGCAGCCAGCGGGAGAGGGCCTACGAGCAGTACTTC. Residues: CASSQRERAYEQYF. J is TRBJ2-7 and V is TRBV3-1 (or the pseudogene TRBV3-2); 7 bases fit TRBD2. Trimming removed 3 bases from V and 2 bases from J; junction bases left unmatched: 4. The CDR3 totals 14 residues. Germline assignment: CDR1 LGHDT and CDR2 YNNKEL (reference sequence).

This clone is a singleton in its sample. J is TRBJ2-5 and V is TRBV20-1; D is perhaps TRBD2 (7 bases). Germline V gene data show CDR1 as DFQATT and CDR2 as SNEGSKA (reference sequence). CDR3 length: 11 residues. Here the CDR3 DNA reads TGCAGCGGCAAGGGGGGGAAGACCCAGTACTTC. Amino acid sequence: CSGKGGKTQYF.

The table lists this clone with a count of one. The chain has TRBV6-2 or TRBV6-3 and TRBJ1-2; no clear D gene. The CDR3 extends over 13 amino acids. The V gene lost 2 bases and the J gene lost 1 base, with 5 bases spanning the gap. CDR1 and CDR2 from the germline V gene are MNHEY and SVGEGT. Written as DNA, the CDR3 is TGTGCCAGCAGTTACGAGTTTAACTATGGCTACACCTTC. It translates to CASSYEFNYGYTF.

V usage is TRBV2 and J usage is TRBJ2-7; no firm D call. The V and J ends lost 3 bases and 0 bases respectively, with 6 bases between them. Germline V gene lookup returns CDR1 SNHLY and CDR2 FYNNEI. This CDR3 is built from 13 residues. CDR3 residues: CASSDTASYEQYF. CDR3 bases: TGTGCCAGCAGTGATACAGCCTCCTACGAGCAGTACTTC.

The V call is TRBV19, the J call TRBJ1-6; the D gene is possibly TRBD1 (5 bases). CDR1 and CDR2 (germline): LNHDA, SQIVND (reference sequence). CDR3 length equals 15 residues. V lost 5 bases to trimming and J lost 2 bases, with 10 bases between them. This CDR3 reads CASSVRDPYNSPLHF. Here the CDR3 DNA reads TGTGCCAGTAGTGTCCGGGACCCCTATAATTCACCCCTCCACTTT.

The gene calls are TRBV19 and TRBJ2-7; D might be TRBD1 (7 bases). Trimming shortened V by 5 bases and J by 5 bases, and 19 bases separated the two germline ends. The CDR3 loop spans 15 amino acids. The germline V gene has CDR1 LNHDA and CDR2 SQIVND (reference sequence). CDR3 residues: CASSPTGRGAHEQYF. The CDR3 DNA reads as TGTGCCAGTAGTCCAACGGGCAGGGGGGCCCACGAGCAGTACTTC. Full variable domain (outside the CDR3, taken from reference TRBV19 and TRBJ2-7): DGGITQSPKYLFRKEGQNVTLSCEQNLNHDAMYWYRQDPGQGLRLIYYSQIVNDFQKGDIAEGYSVSREKKESFPLTVTSAQKNPTAFYLCASSPTGRGAHEQYFGPGTRLTVT.

V usage is TRBV5-1 and J usage is TRBJ1-2, with 7 positions matching TRBD1. J lost 7 bases, V lost 4 bases, and 4 bases had no gene match. Germline V gene lookup returns CDR1 SGHRS and CDR2 YFSETQ. This CDR3 contains 12 residues. In nucleotides, the CDR3 is TGCGCCAGCAGCGGGCAGGGGGTTGGCTACACCTTC. It translates to CASSGQGVGYTF. Supplemented by reference TRBV5-1 and TRBJ1-2, the full variable domain reads KAGVTQTPRYLIKTRGQQVTLSCSPISGHRSVSWYQQTPGQGLQFLFEYFSETQRNKGNFPGRFSGRQFSNSRSEMNVSTLELGDSALYLCASSGQGVGYTFGSGTRLTVV.

The chain employs TRBV11-2 and TRBJ1-3; a possible D gene is TRBD1 (6 bases). Trimming stripped 5 bases from V and 0 bases from J, with 14 bases between. The V gene's germline CDR1 is SGHAT and CDR2 FQNNGV. The CDR3 totals 16 residues. The CDR3 loop is CASSPGQPNSGNTIYF. CDR3 nucleotides: TGTGCCAGCAGCCCAGGACAGCCGAACTCTGGAAACACCATATATTTT.

The rearrangement uses TRBV28 and TRBJ1-5; unclear D gene. V was pared by 6 bases and J by 5 bases, with 8 bases between. The germline gives CDR1 MDHEN, CDR2 SYDVKM. The CDR3 totals 12 residues. The CDR3 is CASSAGDQPQHF. The CDR3 DNA is TGTGCCAGCAGCGCGGGTGATCAGCCCCAGCATTTT.

The CDR3 region has the DNA TGTGCCAGCAGTGAAAGTCTTAATAGCAATCAGCCCCAGCATTTT. It codes for CASSESLNSNQPQHF. J is TRBJ1-5 and V is TRBV2, with D unresolved. Trimming pared 2 bases from V and 0 bases from J, leaving 8 bases between. There are 15 residues in the CDR3. Germline V CDR1 and CDR2: SNHLY, FYNNEI.

The chain carries TRBV10-3 and TRBJ1-1; D remains unclear. Germline CDR1 is ENHRY and CDR2 is SYGVKD. V gave up 10 bases and J gave up 7 bases, with 16 bases separating them. This CDR3 is 12 amino acids long. The CDR3 sequence is CATSGSMGEAFF. In DNA form, the CDR3 reads TGTGCCACCTCGGGGAGTATGGGTGAAGCTTTCTTT.

This clone showed up just once. The chain combines TRBV28 with TRBJ2-7; 7 positions match TRBD1. The V and J ends lost 6 bases and 2 bases, in that order; junction bases with no gene match: 10. The germline V gene encodes CDR1 MDHEN and CDR2 SYDVKM. The CDR3 is 15 amino acids. Here the CDR3 reads CASRFTDRDPYEQYF. CDR3 coding DNA: TGTGCCAGCAGGTTCACAGACAGGGACCCCTACGAGCAGTACTTC.

The chain recombines TRBV5-5 with TRBJ1-1, with 7 nucleotides matching TRBD1. This CDR3 contains 15 residues. Germline values: CDR1 SGHKS, CDR2 YYEKEE (reference sequence). V dropped 1 base and J dropped 4; count of bases not matched to a gene: 7. CDR3 nucleotides: TGTGCCAGCAGCTTGTTGGCAGGGGGATCCACTGAAGCTTTCTTT. Its translation is CASSLLAGGSTEAFF. Supplemented by reference TRBV5-5 and TRBJ1-1, the full variable domain reads DAGVTQSPTHLIKTRGQQVTLRCSPISGHKSVSWYQQVLGQGPQFIFQYYEKEERGRGNFPDRFSARQFPNYSSELNVNALLLGDSALYLCASSLLAGGSTEAFFGQGTRLTVV.

This clone came up once. V usage is TRBV13 and J usage is TRBJ2-2; D might be TRBD1 or TRBD2, each matching 6 bases. Trimming left V 0 bases short and J 4 bases short, with 12 bases between. Germline V gives CDR1 PRHDT, CDR2 FYEKMQ (reference sequence). The CDR3 is 16 amino acids. This CDR3 is CASSLGRGGGTGELFF. CDR3 coding DNA: TGTGCCAGCAGCTTAGGCCGAGGAGGGGGCACCGGGGAGCTGTTTTTT.

The rearrangement joins TRBV6-5 to TRBJ2-3, with TRBD1 identical over 8 bases. The CDR3 totals 16 residues. Germline assignment: CDR1 MNHEY and CDR2 SVGAGI. V shed 3 bases and J 2 bases; nucleotides not matched to a gene: 7. DNA for the CDR3: TGTGCCAGCAGTTATTCCGGGACAGGACTCACAGATACGCAGTATTTT. It translates to CASSYSGTGLTDTQYF.

The chain has TRBV10-3 and TRBJ2-5; either TRBD1 or TRBD2 may supply D (5 bases each). Germline V gene lookup returns CDR1 ENHRY and CDR2 SYGVKD. The CDR3 is 14 amino acids. Trimming took off 0 bases at V and 5 bases at J, with 10 bases between the two ends. The CDR3 spells CAISESRGGETQYF. CDR3 bases: TGTGCCATCAGTGAGTCGAGGGGCGGGGAGACCCAGTACTTC.

The rearrangement uses TRBV5-1 and TRBJ2-1; 9 bases match TRBD2. V lost 4 bases, J lost 7 bases, and 9 bases stayed unmatched. Germline CDR1 SGHRS, CDR2 YFSETQ. The CDR3 is 15 residues long. The DNA of the CDR3 is TGCGCCAGCAGCCCGGGACTAGCTTCAGGGAATGAGCAGTTCTTC. Its translation is CASSPGLASGNEQFF.